This T cell receptor (beta chain) was obtained from a study of beta chain features in type 1 diabetes. Broader study findings: A cDNA-based sequencing approach could over-represent cells with high TCR expression. Patients showed naive, central memory and Treg TCRB repertoires that appeared more similar than those of healthy donors. Individuals with type 1 diabetes displayed fewer insertions and more deletions at VDJ junctions.

The CDR3 sequence is 13 residues long. CDR1 is MDHEN and CDR2 is SYDVKM in the germline V gene. Trimming removed 0 bases at V and 2 bases at J, with 5 bases between. This clone was detected a few times. Its cognate antigen is unknown. Expressed TCRB transcripts were sequenced because the isolated RNA had all been reverse transcribed beforehand. Produced via immunoSEQ multiplex PCR; TCRdb's table is partial and in-frame only. Here the sample spans approximately 100,000 clones, around 40% being singletons. The sequence came from a woman aged 18 to 35 in good health. The sample comprised stem cell memory CD4+ T cells from blood. V is TRBV28 and J is TRBJ2-7; D not certain. This CDR3 is CASSLWTPYEQYF. In nucleotides, the CDR3 is TGTGCCAGCAGTTTATGGACACCCTACGAGCAGTACTTC.